This T cell receptor beta chain was identified in a study of shared clonotypes between healthy human individuals. Study-wide findings and caveats: A small donor pool kept down the genetic and exposure-history diversity that was represented.

Germline CDR1 MNHEY, CDR2 SMNVEV (reference sequence). The V end was cut by 5 bases, the J end by 7 bases, with 14 bases between. The CDR3 spans 13 residues. Libraries were prepared by immunoSEQ multiplex PCR; TCRdb keeps only in-frame clonotypes and omits some of them. Of approximately 2,000,000 clones listed, 85% to 95% are singletons. About this clone: Antigen unknown.

Naive CD8 isolation took CD45RO-negative cells positively selected for CCR7 and excluded terminally differentiated effector memory CD45RA+ cells. The source material was naive CD8+ T cells from PBMCs. V is TRBV27 and J is TRBJ1-1; D gene uncertain. This clonotype was sampled from a young man in good health. Some clones in this sample may be carry-over from other donors' samples. CDR3 DNA sequence: TGTGCCAGCAGTCAAACGCGTGATAATGAAGCTTTCTTT. This encodes CASSQTRDNEAFF.